The 20 T cell receptor beta chains in this list originate from one sample, sequenced in a study of radiotherapy plus CTLA-4 blockade in lung cancer. Measured with immunoSEQ multiplex PCR; TCRdb has only the in-frame clones, and not every one. This sample yields tens of thousands of clones, of which 65% to 80% are seen a single time; 3.2% belongs to the top ten. This specimen was peripheral blood, taken from a patient treated with radiotherapy plus ipilimumab. The receptors come from a human donor with non-small cell lung cancer who had a partial response to radiotherapy plus ipilimumab.

The chain carries TRBV2 and TRBJ2-7; TRBD1 aligns across 8 bases. With V trimmed by 9 bases and J by 2 bases, 3 bases remained unmatched. The germline gives CDR1 SNHLY, CDR2 FYNNEI. The CDR3 has 12 amino acids. The CDR3: CASTDRAYEQYF. DNA for the CDR3: TGTGCCAGTACGGACAGGGCCTACGAGCAGTACTTC.

CDR3 amino acids: CASSLGLAGGSDTQYF. CDR3 sequence (DNA): TGTGCCAGCAGCTTGGGACTAGCGGGGGGATCGGATACGCAGTATTTT. This chain connects TRBV7-7 to TRBJ2-3; 15 bases map to TRBD2. V lost 3 bases and J lost 6; bases outside the gene matches: 4. Germline lookup yields CDR1 SSHAT and CDR2 FNYEAQ (reference sequence). The CDR3 has 16 residues.

The chain employs TRBV6-1 and TRBJ1-5; 7 bases are shared with TRBD1. The CDR3 sequence is 15 residues long. Germline assignment: CDR1 MNHNS and CDR2 SASEGT. Trimming took 6 bases from V and 0 from J; bases not matched to a gene: 5. Written as DNA, the CDR3 is TGTGCCAGCAGGCCGCAGGGGGGTAGCAATCAGCCCCAGCATTTT. Encoded protein: CASRPQGGSNQPQHF.

The chain employs TRBV5-1 and TRBJ1-2; 7 bases align to TRBD1. J was trimmed by 3 bases and V by 3 bases; bases with no gene match: 8. The V gene's germline CDR1 is SGHRS and CDR2 YFSETQ. The CDR3 is 15 amino acids. CDR3 sequence reads: CASSSNRGQDYGYTF. In DNA form, the CDR3 reads TGCGCCAGCAGCTCGAATAGGGGGCAGGACTATGGCTACACCTTC.

This clone has a count of ten or more. This chain uses TRBV5-1 with TRBJ2-3; 10 nucleotides line up with TRBD2. Germline loops: CDR1 SGHRS, CDR2 YFSETQ. Trimming took 0 bases from V and 4 from J; bases not matched to a gene: 2. The CDR3 has 15 amino acids. CDR3 DNA: TGCGCCAGCAGCTTGGCTAGCGGGGGCTCAGATACGCAGTATTTT. This codes for CASSLASGGSDTQYF.

The chain links TRBV11-1 to TRBJ2-6, with 10 bases fitting TRBD1. Germline-derived CDR1 and CDR2 are SGHAT and FQDESV (reference sequence). The length of the CDR3 is 18 residues. V trimming: 5 bases; J trimming: 0 bases; junction bases outside the gene matches: 7. CDR3 amino acids: CASSHRDRGSSGANVLTF. For the CDR3, the DNA is TGTGCCAGCAGCCACCGGGACAGGGGCAGCTCTGGGGCCAACGTCCTGACTTTC.

The chain couples TRBV9 to TRBJ1-6, with D possibly being TRBD1 (6 bases). Trimming took off 4 bases at V and 5 bases at J, with 10 bases between the two ends. There are 14 residues in the CDR3. Looked up from germline, CDR1 is SGDLS and CDR2 is YYNGEE. Written as DNA, the CDR3 is TGTGCCAGCAGCCTAAGACAGGATAATTCACCCCTCCACTTT. Amino acid sequence: CASSLRQDNSPLHF. The complete variable domain, with remaining parts taken from reference TRBV9 and TRBJ1-6, reads DSGVTQTPKHLITATGQRVTLRCSPRSGDLSVYWYQQSLDQGLQFLIQYYNGEERAKGNILERFSAQQFPDLHSELNLSSLELGDSALYFCASSLRQDNSPLHFGNGTRLTVT.

The chain has TRBV7-9 and TRBJ1-5; D remains unclear. The CDR3 loop spans 15 amino acids. With 1 base removed from V and 4 bases from J, the gap between germline ends came to 11 bases. Per germline, CDR1 SEHNR and CDR2 FQNEAQ (reference sequence). The CDR3 sequence is CASSLGAFGNQPQHF. In DNA, the CDR3 is TGTGCCAGCAGCTTAGGGGCATTCGGTAATCAGCCCCAGCATTTT. The full variable domain, its missing parts supplied by reference TRBV7-9 and TRBJ1-5, is DTGVSQNPRHKITKRGQNVTFRCDPISEHNRLYWYRQTLGQGPEFLTYFQNEAQLEKSRLLSDRFSAERPKGSFSTLEIQRTEQGDSAMYLCASSLGAFGNQPQHFGDGTRLSIL.

The CDR3 DNA reads as TGTGCCAGCAGCTTATTTCGGGGGTCCGCCTACGAGCAGTACTTC. Translated: CASSLFRGSAYEQYF. This rearrangement joins TRBV11-2 to TRBJ2-7; possibly TRBD2 for D (6 bases). V lost 2 bases, J lost 2 bases, and 13 bases lay in between. CDR1 is SGHAT and CDR2 is FQNNGV in the germline V gene. The length of the CDR3 is 15 residues.

The chain carries TRBV4-1 and TRBJ1-5; no firm D call. CDR3 size: 13 residues. Trimming removed 0 bases from V and 6 bases from J, with 6 bases in between. In germline, CDR1 is MGHRA, CDR2 YSYEKL. The CDR3 DNA reads TGCGCCAGCAGCCAAGACCCGGGTCAGCCCCAGCATTTT. This gives the protein CASSQDPGQPQHF.

This clone showed up just a few times. The genes are TRBV30 and TRBJ1-1; TRBD1 agrees at 10 bases. Germline V CDR1 and CDR2: GTSNPN, SVGIG (reference sequence). J was trimmed by 6 bases and V by 5 bases; bases with no gene match: 9. The CDR3 has 14 residues. The CDR3 bases are TGTGCCTGGGGACAGGGGGGAAAGATTGCTGAAGCTTTCTTT. Encoded protein: CAWGQGGKIAEAFF.

The chain links TRBV5-1 to TRBJ2-5, with 8 bases aligning to TRBD2. CDR1 is SGHRS, CDR2 YFSETQ, per germline. V lost 0 bases to trimming and J lost 3 bases; unmatched junction nucleotides: 7. The CDR3 runs 16 residues. The CDR3 nucleotides read TGCGCCAGCAGCTTGGCCGGAGCGGGGGCCAAAGAGACCCAGTACTTC. This translates into CASSLAGAGAKETQYF.

This clone showed up just once. V is TRBV28 and J is TRBJ2-7, with unresolved D. The germline V gene encodes CDR1 MDHEN and CDR2 SYDVKM. The V end lost 5 bases, the J end lost 6 bases, and 8 bases lay between the germline ends. The CDR3 is 11 residues long. DNA for the CDR3: TGTGCCAGCAGTCTCCCTCCCGAGCAGTACTTC. Residues: CASSLPPEQYF.

This clone was observed once. The rearrangement uses TRBV5-6 and TRBJ2-7; 7 bases are shared with TRBD2. Germline values: CDR1 SGHDT, CDR2 YYEEEE. There are 13 residues in the CDR3. The V gene end was trimmed by 3 bases and the J gene end by 0 bases; junction bases not matched to a gene: 0. This CDR3 is CASSWGGSYEQYF. The CDR3 DNA follows: TGTGCCAGCAGCTGGGGGGGCTCCTACGAGCAGTACTTC.

The chain links TRBV2 to TRBJ2-7; 9 bases match TRBD1. Germline trimming cut 6 bases from V and 3 bases from J; bases unmatched to any gene: 9. Per the germline V gene, CDR1 is SNHLY and CDR2 is FYNNEI. The CDR3 sequence is 15 residues long. CDR3 nucleotides: TGTGCCAGCAGCGACCCGGGACAGGGTTTCTACGAGCAGTACTTC. Its translation is CASSDPGQGFYEQYF.

The chain carries TRBV19 and TRBJ1-2; D unresolved. Germline values: CDR1 LNHDA, CDR2 SQIVND (reference sequence). The V end was cut by 5 bases, the J end by 5 bases, with 15 bases between. CDR3 size: 14 residues. CDR3 protein: CASSSPSQAYGYTF. CDR3 coding DNA: TGTGCCAGTAGTTCCCCGTCTCAGGCATATGGCTACACCTTC.

As DNA, the CDR3 is TGTGCCAGCAGCGTACAAACAGGGTTGGCAGGTTCACCCCTCCACTTT. Its translation: CASSVQTGLAGSPLHF. V gene TRBV5-4 combines with J gene TRBJ1-6; possible D gene TRBD1, 6 bases. The CDR3 runs to 16 residues. The germline V and J ends were trimmed by 4 bases and 9 bases, with 20 bases remaining between them. CDR1 and CDR2 (germline): SGHNT, YYREEE (reference sequence).

This rearrangement joins TRBV6-1 to TRBJ1-2; D remains unclear. The germline V and J ends were trimmed by 4 bases and 8 bases, with 20 bases remaining between them. The germline V gene encodes CDR1 MNHNS and CDR2 SASEGT. The CDR3 length is 15 residues. DNA of the CDR3: TGTGCCAGCAGTGCCCCTGCCCGGGAGTCATTGGGCTACACCTTC. As protein: CASSAPARESLGYTF.

The table lists this clone with a count of one. For the CDR3, the DNA is TGTGCCTCTGGACAGGTGAGGGAGCAGTACTTC. Its protein product is CASGQVREQYF. The chain couples TRBV2 to TRBJ2-7; TRBD1 agrees at 7 bases. This CDR3 comprises 11 residues. Germline CDR1 reads SNHLY; CDR2 reads FYNNEI. V shed 11 bases and J 7 bases; nucleotides not matched to a gene: 8.

This clone was counted a single time. The CDR3 region is CASSARGDTEAFF. In DNA form, the CDR3 reads TGTGCCAGCAGCGCCCGGGGGGATACTGAAGCTTTCTTT. The chain joins TRBV9 to TRBJ1-1; TRBD1 might be the D (5 bases). This CDR3 region has 13 residues. Per the germline V gene, CDR1 is SGDLS and CDR2 is YYNGEE. Trimming shortened V by 3 bases and J by 5 bases, and 11 bases separated the two germline ends.